Presented here are 31 T cell receptor beta chains from one specimen sequenced in a study of breast tumors, draining lymph nodes, adjacent tissues. MiXCR, applied by TCRdb to the multiplex PCR reads, yields one record per CDR3 protein. The sample carries over 60,000 distinct CDR3 sequences, roughly 59% recorded once. Material: breast tumor tissue. The receptor set was obtained from a female donor with breast cancer. Some clones in this sample may be carry-over from other donors' samples.

About this clonotype: Given a much more abundant clone one base away, this may be a read error. The chain employs TRBV6-2 or TRBV6-3 and TRBJ2-6; TRBD1 might be the D (5 bases). Germline V lookup: CDR1 MNHEY, CDR2 SVGEGT. The CDR3 has 18 residues. The germline V and J ends were trimmed by 6 bases and 0 bases, with 18 bases remaining between them. This CDR3 reads CASRSGRVLGSGANVLTF. Here the CDR3 DNA reads TGTGCCAGCAGATCAGGCAGGGTCCTGGGCTCTGGGGCCAACGTCCTGACTTTC.

Only one count was recorded for this clonotype. The chain links TRBV15 to TRBJ1-4, with D possibly TRBD1 on 5 matching bases. Trimming took 3 bases from V and 4 from J, leaving 12 bases between them. The CDR3 is 15 amino acids. CDR1 is LNHNV and CDR2 is YYDKDF in the germline V gene (reference sequence). CDR3 protein: CATSSFGGFNEKLFF. CDR3 nucleotides: TGTGCCACCAGCAGCTTTGGGGGTTTTAATGAAAAACTGTTTTTT.

This clonotype has only a few counts. The genes are TRBV7-2 and TRBJ2-1; D might be TRBD1 or TRBD2, each matching 5 bases. CDR1 SGHTA and CDR2 FQGNSA come from the germline V gene. The length of the CDR3 is 12 residues. V lost 3 bases and J lost 6, with 6 bases in between. CDR3 nucleotide sequence: TGTGCCAGCAGCTTGGGACGCAATGAGCAGTTCTTC. It yields the protein CASSLGRNEQFF.

This clonotype is a singleton in its sample. The chain has TRBV7-9 and TRBJ2-5; the match to TRBD2 covers 7 bases. V lost 6 bases, J lost 10 bases, and 14 bases stayed unmatched. Germline loops: CDR1 SEHNR, CDR2 FQNEAQ (reference sequence). The length of the CDR3 is 14 residues. CDR3 sequence reads: CASRLTRGTTSQYF. In DNA form, the CDR3 reads TGTGCCAGCAGATTAACGAGAGGGACTACCAGCCAGTACTTC. The complete variable domain, with remaining parts taken from reference TRBV7-9 and TRBJ2-5, reads DTGVSQNPRHKITKRGQNVTFRCDPISEHNRLYWYRQTLGQGPEFLTYFQNEAQLEKSRLLSDRFSAERPKGSFSTLEIQRTEQGDSAMYLCASRLTRGTTSQYFGPGTRLLVL.

This rearrangement joins TRBV19 to TRBJ1-6, with 11 bases lining up with TRBD1. Germline loops: CDR1 LNHDA, CDR2 SQIVND (reference sequence). This CDR3 spans 15 amino acids. Trimming cost V 5 bases and J 10 bases; bases outside gene matches: 7. The CDR3 nucleotides are TGTGCCAGTAGTGGGTTCGGGACAGGGGGATCACCCCTCCACTTT. Its translation: CASSGFGTGGSPLHF.

Details on this clonotype: Because it lacks the conserved phenylalanine or tryptophan at the end, this CDR3 is likely a read error. The DNA is left out, because the CDR3 cannot be placed on it with certainty; the CDR3 is given as TCRdb lists it. The rearrangement links TRBV5-1 to TRBJ1-3; TRBD1, the table's D call, was not compared with the DNA. The CDR3 contains 8 residues when both ends are counted. CDR1 is SGHRS, CDR2 YFSETQ, per germline. The chain's CDR3 is CASSLVGD.

The chain couples TRBV7-8 to TRBJ1-3; 8 nucleotides agree with TRBD1. CDR1 SGHVS and CDR2 FQNEAQ come from the germline V gene. The CDR3 consists of 15 residues. The trim removed 2 bases at V and 4 bases at J, leaving 4 bases unmatched. CDR3 DNA: TGTGCCAGCAGCTTAACAGGGGGGTCAGGAAACACCATATATTTT. Amino acid sequence: CASSLTGGSGNTIYF.

This sequence joins TRBV29-1 and TRBJ2-5; D is ambiguous. The CDR3 has 15 residues. Germline V gives CDR1 SQVTM, CDR2 ANQGSEA. Trimming took off 3 bases at V and 1 base at J, with 15 bases between the two ends. The CDR3 loop is CSVDLHPASQETQYF. The CDR3 DNA follows: TGCAGCGTTGACCTACACCCAGCGTCCCAAGAGACCCAGTACTTC.

The CDR3 here is CATSSWQGAWGEQYF. The CDR3 coding sequence is TGTGCCACCAGCAGTTGGCAGGGGGCATGGGGGGAGCAGTACTTC. J is TRBJ2-7 and V is TRBV15, with 8 bases lining up with TRBD1. The CDR3 has 15 amino acids. V lost 3 bases and J lost 7; bases outside the gene matches: 11. Germline-derived CDR1 and CDR2 are LNHNV and YYDKDF (reference sequence).

The chain combines TRBV19 with TRBJ1-6, with D hard to call. V shed 2 bases and J shed 2 bases, with 10 bases lying between them. Germline-derived CDR1 and CDR2 are LNHDA and SQIVND (reference sequence). The length of the CDR3 is 16 residues. In DNA form, the CDR3 reads TGTGCCAGTAGTATATCGATTAGCGCCTATAATTCACCCCTCCACTTT. Amino acid sequence: CASSISISAYNSPLHF.

V gene TRBV3-1 combines with J gene TRBJ1-3; D unclear. This CDR3 has 15 residues. V gave up 3 bases and J gave up 0 bases, with 9 bases separating them. From germline, CDR1 is LGHDT and CDR2 YNNKEL (reference sequence). The CDR3 nucleotides read TGTGCCAGCAGCCAGGACCTATACTCTGGAAACACCATATATTTT. This translates into CASSQDLYSGNTIYF.

The rearrangement joins TRBV20-1 to TRBJ2-7, with 14 bases that match TRBD2. The CDR3 has 14 amino acids. Germline CDR1 reads DFQATT; CDR2 reads SNEGSKA (reference sequence). V trimming: 6 bases; J trimming: 5 bases; junction bases outside the gene matches: 6. The CDR3 DNA reads as TGCAGTGCCCCGGGACTAGCGGGAGTTAACGAGCAGTACTTC. Protein product: CSAPGLAGVNEQYF.

This clonotype has ten or more counts. V usage is TRBV7-3 and J usage is TRBJ2-1; D is uncertain. Germline CDR1 is SGHTA and CDR2 is FQGTGA. CDR3 size: 14 residues. V lost 6 bases and J 2 bases, leaving 11 bases between the germline ends. The CDR3 here is CASSSRGPYNEQFF. CDR3 bases: TGTGCCAGCAGTTCTCGAGGCCCCTACAATGAGCAGTTCTTC.

This clonotype was seen many times. The rearrangement uses TRBV19 and TRBJ1-5; D gene unclear. V gave up 9 bases and J gave up 5 bases, with 14 bases separating them. Germline loops: CDR1 LNHDA, CDR2 SQIVND (reference sequence). The length of the CDR3 is 13 residues. In nucleotides, the CDR3 is TGTGCCAGCTCACAGCAAGGTTATCAGCCCCAGCATTTT. Its translation is CASSQQGYQPQHF. The whole variable domain, remainder taken from reference TRBV19 and TRBJ1-5, is DGGITQSPKYLFRKEGQNVTLSCEQNLNHDAMYWYRQDPGQGLRLIYYSQIVNDFQKGDIAEGYSVSREKKESFPLTVTSAQKNPTAFYLCASSQQGYQPQHFGDGTRLSIL.

This clonotype has a count of ten or more. The V gene is TRBV15, the J gene TRBJ1-4, with D tentatively TRBD1 (5 bases). The CDR3 is 14 amino acids. V lost 0 bases and J 7 bases, leaving 9 bases between the germline ends. Germline loops: CDR1 LNHNV, CDR2 YYDKDF (reference sequence). Here the CDR3 DNA reads TGTGCCACCAGCAGAGATAATGGGGGTGAAAAACTGTTTTTT. Translation gives CATSRDNGGEKLFF.

The sample holds many counts of this clonotype. Sequence at one end of the junction differs from germline and may be a read error. V is TRBV7-8 and J is TRBJ1-6; tentatively, D is TRBD1 (5 bases). The CDR3 length is 16 residues. Germline V gene lookup returns CDR1 SGHVS and CDR2 FQNEAQ. This chain's CDR3 is CASSLARGTYNPPLHF. CDR3 in DNA: TGTGCCAGCAGCTTAGCGCGGGGGACCTATAATCCACCCCTCCACTTT.

Note on this clonotype: A much more abundant neighbour one base away suggests this may be a read error. V gene TRBV20-1 combines with J gene TRBJ1-2; maybe TRBD1 (6 bases). Per germline, CDR1 DFQATT and CDR2 SNEGSKA (reference sequence). This CDR3 spans 13 amino acids. Trimming stripped 3 bases from V and 10 bases from J, with 18 bases between. CDR3 nucleotides: TGCAGTGCTAGGGATAATGGCAGGGGAGCCTACACCTTC. Translated, it gives CSARDNGRGAYTF.

The table lists this clonotype with a few counts. The chain recombines TRBV20-1 with TRBJ2-7; TRBD2 matches 7 bases. Per germline, CDR1 DFQATT and CDR2 SNEGSKA (reference sequence). V dropped 2 bases and J dropped 4; count of bases not matched to a gene: 2. The CDR3 consists of 12 residues. CDR3 DNA: TGCAGTGCTAGACTAGCGGCATACGAGCAGTACTTC. The encoded protein is CSARLAAYEQYF.

This clonotype was recorded at least ten times. A much larger clone sits a single nucleotide away, making a read error possible. The chain recombines TRBV20-1 with TRBJ2-7; 9 bases match TRBD2. Looked up from germline, CDR1 is DFQATT and CDR2 is SNEGSKA (reference sequence). CDR3 length: 16 amino acids. V lost 2 bases to trimming and J lost 0 bases; unmatched junction nucleotides: 8. The CDR3: CSARPVAGATSYEQYF. The DNA for the CDR3 is TGCAGTGCTAGACCGGTAGCGGGGGCAACCTCCTACGAGCAGTACTTC.

The chain recombines TRBV7-2 with TRBJ2-3; tentatively, D is TRBD1 (6 bases). The CDR3 loop spans 16 amino acids. Germline V lookup: CDR1 SGHTA, CDR2 FQGNSA. V was shortened by 2 bases and J by 6 bases, with 18 bases between the two germline ends. The CDR3 spells CASSLSLQRDRDTQYF. Written as DNA, the CDR3 is TGTGCCAGCAGCTTAAGCCTCCAGCGAGACAGGGATACGCAGTATTTT.

This clonotype was picked up many times. One junction end does not reproduce the germline sequence, and a read error may be involved. V usage is TRBV6-5 and J usage is TRBJ1-2; no definite D call. This CDR3 comprises 13 residues. Germline V gene sequence: CDR1 MNHEY, CDR2 SVGAGI. CDR3 nucleotide sequence: TGTGCCAGCAGTCACTCGGCAGAAAGGGGCTACACCTTC. This gives the protein CASSHSAERGYTF.

The chain combines TRBV7-3 with TRBJ1-6; 8 positions agree with TRBD1. V lost 4 bases, J lost 9 bases, and 5 bases stayed unmatched. The CDR3 spans 14 residues. The germline gives CDR1 SGHTA, CDR2 FQGTGA. CDR3 in DNA: TGTGCCAGCAGCTCTGGACAGGGTGGTTCACCCCTCCACTTT. Translation: CASSSGQGGSPLHF.

The chain recombines TRBV19 with TRBJ2-7; 16 bases fit TRBD2. CDR1 and CDR2 (germline): LNHDA, SQIVND (reference sequence). With V trimmed by 7 bases and J by 6 bases, 9 bases remained unmatched. The CDR3 is 16 residues long. The CDR3 loop reads CASTAPGLAGGVEQYF. In nucleotides, the CDR3 is TGTGCCAGTACCGCCCCGGGACTAGCGGGAGGGGTCGAGCAGTACTTC.

The V call is TRBV2, the J call TRBJ2-5; TRBD2 agrees at 10 bases. In germline, CDR1 is SNHLY, CDR2 FYNNEI. Trimming took 7 bases from V and 5 from J; bases not matched to a gene: 13. The CDR3 covers 16 residues. In nucleotides, the CDR3 is TGTGCCAGCATGGCTGGGCTAGCGGGGGTCAATGAGACCCAGTACTTC. This encodes CASMAGLAGVNETQYF.

The chain carries TRBV7-2 and TRBJ2-5; 9 positions match TRBD2. The CDR3 length is 17 residues. V lost 1 base, J lost 2 bases, and 8 bases stayed unmatched. Germline V lookup: CDR1 SGHTA, CDR2 FQGNSA. The CDR3 spells CASSLGWVLAGQETQYF. For the CDR3, the DNA is TGTGCCAGCAGCTTAGGATGGGTCCTAGCGGGACAAGAGACCCAGTACTTC.

This clonotype showed up just a few times. The chain uses TRBV19 and TRBJ1-6, with 9 bases identical to TRBD1. Germline trimming cut 6 bases from V and 10 bases from J; bases unmatched to any gene: 10. The CDR3 is 15 residues long. Germline V gene sequence: CDR1 LNHDA, CDR2 SQIVND (reference sequence). Written as DNA, the CDR3 is TGTGCCAGTAGATTACAGGGGACAGGGAGATCACCCCTCCACTTT. Amino acid sequence: CASRLQGTGRSPLHF.

The V call is TRBV19, the J call TRBJ1-5, with D uncertain. From germline, CDR1 is LNHDA and CDR2 SQIVND (reference sequence). The CDR3 is 13 amino acids. V gave up 4 bases and J gave up 4 bases, with 8 bases separating them. DNA of the CDR3: TGTGCCAGTAGTAGGCAAGAAAATCAGCCCCAGCATTTT. Its protein is CASSRQENQPQHF.

This chain links TRBV29-1 with TRBJ1-4; 7 bases align to TRBD1. Per the germline V gene, CDR1 is SQVTM and CDR2 is ANQGSEA. The CDR3 runs 19 residues. J was trimmed by 8 bases and V by 3 bases; bases with no gene match: 24. CDR3 region: CSVDSGSGTEVPWGEKLFF. The CDR3 DNA follows: TGCAGCGTTGATAGCGGCTCCGGGACAGAGGTGCCATGGGGGGAAAAACTGTTTTTT.

A single count supports this clonotype. V is TRBV2 and J is TRBJ2-3; D is undetermined. The CDR3 is made up of 14 amino acids. Germline V CDR1 and CDR2: SNHLY, FYNNEI. Trimming stripped 8 bases from V and 2 bases from J, with 14 bases between. The CDR3 region has the DNA TGTGCCAGCCGAATGGCAGTCTACACAGATACGCAGTATTTT. It translates to CASRMAVYTDTQYF.

The gene calls are TRBV2 and TRBJ2-7, with 10 bases fitting TRBD1. V dropped 5 bases and J dropped 6; count of bases not matched to a gene: 10. This CDR3 comprises 15 residues. Germline CDR1 SNHLY, CDR2 FYNNEI. CDR3: CASSPRTGGGCEQYF. The CDR3 DNA reads TGTGCCAGCAGTCCTAGGACAGGGGGAGGATGCGAGCAGTACTTC. Based on the CDR3 plus reference TRBV2 and TRBJ2-7, the full variable domain is EPEVTQTPSHQVTQMGQEVILRCVPISNHLYFYWYRQILGQKVEFLVSFYNNEISEKSEIFDDQFSVERPDGSNFTLKIRSTKLEDSAMYFCASSPRTGGGCEQYFGPGTRLTVT.

As for this clonotype: Since the CDR3 does not end with the conserved phenylalanine or tryptophan, this likely comes from a read error. The chain combines TRBV9 with TRBJ2-5, with 7 bases that match TRBD2. The V gene's germline CDR1 is SGDLS and CDR2 YYNGEE. V lost 4 bases to trimming and J lost 9 bases; unmatched junction nucleotides: 15. The CDR3 extends over 15 amino acids. The DNA of the CDR3 is TGTGCCAGCAGCCAAGATTCAGGCCCCCGGGAGGCCCAGTACCTC. It codes for CASSQDSGPREAQYL.